A selection of T cell receptor beta chains follows, all from one sample in a study of T cells in Graves' hyperthyroidism and ophthalmopathy. Using its own MiXCR run on the multiplex PCR reads, TCRdb lists one record per CDR3 protein. The sample includes hundreds of thousands of distinct CDR3 sequences, approximately 15% seen only once; the top ten take around 23%. The sample comprised blood. The receptors derive from a woman aged 25 to 39 with Graves' hyperthyroidism. Each CDR3 is given with its conserved first and last residue. Each record gives: clone size, J gene, D gene, V gene, CDR3 DNA, CDR3 protein. The D gene is left open where the match is weak. Size is omitted from some rows. Given values are once, few, many or a class for expanded clones.

clone size: -; J gene: TRBJ1-1; D gene: TRBD1; V gene: TRBV28; CDR3 DNA: TGTGCCAGCAGTTTACGCCGGGACAGGGCTTGGACTGAAGCTTTCTTT; CDR3 protein: CASSLRRDRAWTEAFF
clone size: many; J gene: TRBJ2-7; D gene: -; V gene: TRBV6-2/TRBV6-3; CDR3 DNA: TGTGCCAGAAAGGGGGGAACCGAGCAGTACTTC; CDR3 protein: CARKGGTEQYF
clone size: many; J gene: TRBJ1-5; D gene: -; V gene: TRBV28; CDR3 DNA: TGTGCCAGTAATACAGGGCCCGCCGGGCAGCCCCAGCATTTT; CDR3 protein: CASNTGPAGQPQHF
clone size: many; J gene: TRBJ2-7; D gene: -; V gene: TRBV12-3/TRBV12-4; CDR3 DNA: TGTGCCAGCAGTTTTGAGGAAGAGCAGTACTTC; CDR3 protein: CASSFEEEQYF
clone size: -; J gene: TRBJ2-6; D gene: -; V gene: TRBV2; CDR3 DNA: TGTGCCAGGGGAAAGGGGGGTGGGGCCAACGTCCTGACTTTC; CDR3 protein: CARGKGGGANVLTF
clone size: -; J gene: TRBJ2-1; D gene: TRBD2; V gene: TRBV27; CDR3 DNA: TGTGCCAGCAGTTCGCCCCGCGGGACTAGCGGGAGTAATGAGCAGTTCTTC; CDR3 protein: CASSSPRGTSGSNEQFF
clone size: -; J gene: TRBJ1-1; D gene: -; V gene: TRBV30; CDR3 DNA: TGTGCCTGGAGTGCCCATGGGGGGGGCACTGAAGCTTTCTTT; CDR3 protein: CAWSAHGGGTEAFF
clone size: -; J gene: TRBJ1-5; D gene: -; V gene: TRBV19; CDR3 DNA: TGTGCCAGTAGTATAGTTAAGGGGGGGGCGCGATCTGGCCCCCAGCATTTT; CDR3 protein: CASSIVKGGARSGPQHF
clone size: many; J gene: TRBJ1-1; D gene: -; V gene: TRBV6-1; CDR3 DNA: TGTGCCAGCAATAGCTACTATAACGCTGAAGCTTTCTTT; CDR3 protein: CASNSYYNAEAFF
clone size: many; J gene: TRBJ2-7; D gene: -; V gene: TRBV11-2; CDR3 DNA: TGTGCCAGCAGCTCAGGGGGGATTGCCTACGAGCAGTACTTC; CDR3 protein: CASSSGGIAYEQYF
clone size: many; J gene: TRBJ2-2; D gene: TRBD2; V gene: TRBV6-4; CDR3 DNA: TGTGCCAGCAGTGACGTAGCGGGAGGGACCGGGGAGCTGTTTTTT; CDR3 protein: CASSDVAGGTGELFF
clone size: -; J gene: TRBJ2-2; D gene: -; V gene: TRBV6-1; CDR3 DNA: TGTGCCAGCAGCAAGCAGGGTCCCCCGAACACCGGGGAGCTGTTTTTT; CDR3 protein: CASSKQGPPNTGELFF
clone size: many; J gene: TRBJ2-1; D gene: TRBD2; V gene: TRBV20-1; CDR3 DNA: TGCAGTGCTAGGTTACTAGCGGGAGGTTACCTAAATGAGCAGTTCTTC; CDR3 protein: CSARLLAGGYLNEQFF
clone size: few; J gene: TRBJ2-1; D gene: -; V gene: TRBV3-1; CDR3 DNA: TGTGCCAGCAGCCAAGTGACCCCTCCGGACAATGAGCAGTTCTTC; CDR3 protein: CASSQVTPPDNEQFF
clone size: few; J gene: TRBJ1-6; D gene: -; V gene: TRBV9; CDR3 DNA: TGTGCCAGCAGCGCGGCACCTCATAATTCACCCCTCCACTTT; CDR3 protein: CASSAAPHNSPLHF